This paragraph covers one T cell receptor (beta chain) sequence. Its specificity is unknown. The V end lost 3 bases, the J end lost 3 bases, and 6 bases lay between the germline ends. This CDR3 is 12 amino acids long. Germline values: CDR1 MNHNS, CDR2 SASEGT. Sequencing was performed with immunoSEQ multiplex PCR; in TCRdb, only in-frame clones are kept and a portion is missing. The sample has 2 million to 2.5 million clones; less than 95% are singletons. The data belong to a study of shared clonotypes between healthy human individuals. General study findings and limits: Clonotypes that were shared across a few donors made up roughly 5% of naive CD4 clonotypes.

The sequence came from a man between 18 and 35 years old in good health. Some clones in this sample may be carry-over from other donors' samples. The material sequenced was naive CD4+ T cells from PBMCs. The sample's subset: CD45RA+ positively selected. The chain is built from TRBV6-1 and TRBJ2-7; D is unresolved. This chain's CDR3 is CASSELVYEQYF. Written as DNA, the CDR3 is TGTGCCAGCAGTGAGTTAGTCTACGAGCAGTACTTC.